This paragraph reports one T cell receptor (beta chain). Its antigen is not known. This sample was included in a study of T cell responses to AZD1222 COVID-19 vaccine. Whole-study results and caveats: Repertoires in all cases were sampled only once the peak T cell response had passed.

CDR3 length: 17 amino acids. After removal of 1 base from V and 4 bases from J, the junction contained 8 bases not matched to a gene. Per germline, CDR1 LGHNT and CDR2 FRNRAP. Clones were read by immunoSEQ multiplex PCR, and TCRdb kept only the in-frame ones, dropping some. The profile shows 80,000 to 100,000 clones, approximately 91% of them singletons. The TCR originated in an adult who received the AZD1222 COVID-19 vaccine. Specimen: peripheral blood, collected 28 days after the second AZD1222 dose. This chain joins TRBV12-5 and TRBJ2-3; 10 positions match TRBD1. This CDR3 is CASGLGGQGVGADTQYF. The DNA for the CDR3 is TGTGCTAGTGGTTTGGGTGGACAGGGGGTAGGGGCAGATACGCAGTATTTT.